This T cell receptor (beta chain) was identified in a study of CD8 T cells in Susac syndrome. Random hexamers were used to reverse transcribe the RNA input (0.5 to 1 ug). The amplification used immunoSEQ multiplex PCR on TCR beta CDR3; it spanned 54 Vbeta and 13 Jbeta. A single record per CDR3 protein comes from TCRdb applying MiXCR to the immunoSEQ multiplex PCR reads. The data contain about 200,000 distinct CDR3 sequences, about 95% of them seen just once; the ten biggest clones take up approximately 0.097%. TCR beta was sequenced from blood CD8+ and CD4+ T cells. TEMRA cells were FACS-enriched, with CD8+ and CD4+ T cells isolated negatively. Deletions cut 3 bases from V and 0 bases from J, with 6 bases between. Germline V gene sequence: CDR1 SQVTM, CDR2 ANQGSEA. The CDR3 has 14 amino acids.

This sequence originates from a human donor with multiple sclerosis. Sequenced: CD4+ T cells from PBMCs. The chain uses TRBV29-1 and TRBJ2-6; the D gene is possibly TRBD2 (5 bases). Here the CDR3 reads CSVDGDSGANVLTF. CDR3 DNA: TGCAGCGTTGACGGGGACTCTGGGGCCAACGTCCTGACTTTC.